This TCR beta chain came from a study of T-cell reconstitution after alpha-beta-depleted transplantation in children. The authors prepared the TCRbeta library with unique molecular identifiers. TCRdb re-derived calls from the PCR reads in MiXCR, one entry per CDR3 protein. The sample carries more than 75,000 distinct CDR3 sequences, 20% to 25% recorded once. This clonotype showed up just a few times. Its antigen is undetermined. Whole-study results and caveats: Reported findings indicate that, about two months after transplant, alpha-beta T cells came from several hundred expanded clones, which were derived from non-depleted graft cells. Several patients had high TCRbeta diversity at day 60; it came from surviving recipient T cells and thymic progenitors. T-cell numbers and diversity one year post-transplant derived largely from freshly generated T cells.

Sequencing was performed on PBMCs, taken before TCRalphabeta/CD19-depleted stem cell transplant. The receptor was isolated from a boy aged 2-15 years with acute lymphoblastic leukemia, due to receive a stem cell transplant.

Here the CDR3 reads CASSQERQGANYGYTF. CDR3 in DNA: TGTGCCAGCAGCCAAGAGCGACAGGGAGCTAACTATGGCTACACCTTC. The chain employs TRBV4-2 and TRBJ1-2, with 7 bases identical to TRBD1. Per the germline V gene, CDR1 is LGHNA and CDR2 is YNFKEQ. V shed 0 bases, J shed 0 bases, and the junction held 4 bases outside the gene matches. The CDR3 is 16 amino acids.